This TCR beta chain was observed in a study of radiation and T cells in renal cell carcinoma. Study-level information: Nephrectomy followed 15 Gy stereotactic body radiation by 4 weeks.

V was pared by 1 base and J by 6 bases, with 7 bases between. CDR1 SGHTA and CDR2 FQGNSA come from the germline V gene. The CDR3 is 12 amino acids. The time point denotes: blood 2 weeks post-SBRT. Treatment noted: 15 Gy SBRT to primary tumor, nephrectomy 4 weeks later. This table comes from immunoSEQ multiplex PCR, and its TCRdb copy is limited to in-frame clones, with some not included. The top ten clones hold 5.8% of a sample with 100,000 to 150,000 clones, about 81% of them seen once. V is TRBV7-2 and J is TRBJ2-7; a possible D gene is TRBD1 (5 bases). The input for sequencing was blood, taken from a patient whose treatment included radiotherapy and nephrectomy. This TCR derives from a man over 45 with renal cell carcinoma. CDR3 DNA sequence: TGTGCCAGCAGCTTAGTTAGGGGCGAGCAGTACTTC. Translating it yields CASSLVRGEQYF.